The source of this T cell receptor (beta chain) is a study of blood T cell repertoires in COVID-19. CDR3 length: 13 amino acids. Germline lookup yields CDR1 SNHLY and CDR2 FYNNEI. Measured with immunoSEQ multiplex PCR; TCRdb has only the in-frame clones, and not every one. The sample includes 180,000 or so clones, roughly 89% seen only once; the top ten take under 3%. The sample consisted of PBMCs or T cells enriched from blood (not recorded which). The source of this sequence is a woman in her thirties or forties with acute COVID-19. The chain recombines TRBV2 with TRBJ2-5; perhaps TRBD2 as D (5 bases). CDR3 sequence (DNA): TGTGCGGGAACACGATTCAGGAGGGAGACCCAGTACTTC. Protein: CAGTRFRRETQYF.